These 2 T cell receptor beta chains share one sample of origin, sequenced in a study of technical replicates of blood from a few donors. Profiled with immunoSEQ multiplex PCR; TCRdb holds only in-frame clones, not every one. The table shows under 70,000 clones, with 92% occurring only once. The sequencing sample was made of T cells isolated from PBMCs. These TCRs come from a human donor in good health.

This clone came up a few times. V is TRBV7-8 and J is TRBJ2-7; D is unclear. Germline CDR1 is SGHVS and CDR2 is FQNEAQ. This CDR3 is built from 13 residues. Trimming took off 3 bases at V and 3 bases at J, with 9 bases between the two ends. The CDR3 reads CASSFTTGYEQYF. The CDR3 DNA sequence: TGTGCCAGCAGCTTCACCACCGGCTACGAGCAGTACTTC.

The chain has TRBV28 and TRBJ2-7; 9 bases are shared with TRBD1. Trimming removed 5 bases from V and 5 bases from J; junction bases left unmatched: 10. CDR1 and CDR2 (germline): MDHEN, SYDVKM. The CDR3 consists of 15 residues. The CDR3 sequence: CASSNTGTGSHEQYF. In DNA, the CDR3 is TGTGCCAGCAGTAACACCGGGACAGGGTCCCACGAGCAGTACTTC.